The 23 T cell receptor beta chains presented below share a single source sample, sequenced in a study of blood T cell repertoires in COVID-19. Here immunoSEQ multiplex PCR was the method, and the copy in TCRdb shows in-frame clones only, minus some. Seen here are approximately 85,000 clones, about 90% observed once, and the top ten hold around 0.93%. The sample comprised peripheral blood. These receptors were obtained from a woman in her forties or fifties in a cohort sampled during active COVID-19.

This clone occurred a few times. The chain joins TRBV30 to TRBJ1-6; D is possibly TRBD1 (5 bases). Trimming removed 2 bases from V and 10 bases from J, with 12 bases in between. Per the germline V gene, CDR1 is GTSNPN and CDR2 is SVGIG (reference sequence). This CDR3 region has 13 residues. The CDR3 region is CAWSPQGNSPLHF. CDR3 sequence (DNA): TGTGCCTGGAGTCCCCAGGGAAACTCACCCCTCCACTTT.

The J gene is TRBJ2-5, the V gene TRBV6-4; maybe TRBD1 (5 bases). The CDR3 sequence is 18 residues long. Deletions cut 3 bases from V and 2 bases from J, with 22 bases between. Germline loops: CDR1 MRHNA, CDR2 SNTAGT. Here the CDR3 DNA reads TGTGCCAGCAGTGAAAGGGCTCCCGTGGGGCTGCGTCAAGAGACCCAGTACTTC. It specifies CASSERAPVGLRQETQYF.

The chain carries TRBV19 and TRBJ2-7, with TRBD2 matching 12 bases. CDR1 LNHDA and CDR2 SQIVND come from the germline V gene (reference sequence). The CDR3 has 17 amino acids. Losses at the gene ends were 3 bases for V and 4 bases for J; bases not matched to a gene: 10. CDR3 sequence: CASSMGRLAGAGYEQYF. The DNA of the CDR3 is TGTGCCAGTAGTATGGGCCGACTAGCGGGAGCGGGTTACGAGCAGTACTTC.

The genes are TRBV24-1 and TRBJ1-2, with D perhaps matching TRBD1 (6 bases). There are 13 residues in the CDR3. V was clipped by 3 bases and J by 7 bases, with 11 bases between them. From germline, CDR1 is KGHDR and CDR2 SFDVKD. CDR3 amino acids: CATSDGQGSGYTF. Written as DNA, the CDR3 is TGTGCCACCAGTGATGGGCAGGGGAGTGGCTACACCTTC.

The V gene is TRBV3-1 (or the pseudogene TRBV3-2), the J gene TRBJ2-3; 8 positions match TRBD2. Germline values: CDR1 LGHDT, CDR2 YNNKEL (reference sequence). The CDR3 covers 16 residues. V was clipped by 0 bases and J by 1 base; unmatched bases: 3. The CDR3 DNA follows: TGTGCCAGCAGCCAAGACCTAGCGGGTGGCACAGATACGCAGTATTTT. Protein product: CASSQDLAGGTDTQYF.

This clone was observed a single time. The chain links TRBV19 to TRBJ2-1; the match to TRBD2 covers 11 bases. Trimming removed 2 bases from V and 5 bases from J; junction bases left unmatched: 8. The CDR3 totals 17 residues. Germline V gene sequence: CDR1 LNHDA, CDR2 SQIVND (reference sequence). The CDR3 DNA follows: TGTGCCAGTAGTATAATTTTACTAGCGGGAGCGAACAATGAGCAGTTCTTC. Translation: CASSIILLAGANNEQFF.

This chain connects TRBV6-1 to TRBJ2-6, with a weak D call TRBD1 (6 bases). The CDR3 loop spans 17 amino acids. V was trimmed by 4 bases and J by 0 bases, leaving 13 bases between them. Per germline, CDR1 MNHNS and CDR2 SASEGT. CDR3 residues: CASSVQGLSSGANVLTF. In nucleotides, the CDR3 is TGTGCCAGCAGTGTACAGGGCTTGAGCTCTGGGGCCAACGTCCTGACTTTC.

This rearrangement joins TRBV7-6 to TRBJ2-7; TRBD1 matches 7 bases. This CDR3 is 15 amino acids long. The ends lost 1 base at V and 4 bases at J; junction bases unmatched: 7. Germline V gene sequence: CDR1 SGHVS, CDR2 FNYEAQ. CDR3 DNA sequence: TGTGCCAGCAGCTTAGGTAGACAGGGAAATTACGAGCAGTACTTC. This translates into CASSLGRQGNYEQYF.

V usage is TRBV7-3 and J usage is TRBJ1-5, with 10 bases lining up with TRBD1. Germline V lookup: CDR1 SGHTA, CDR2 FQGTGA. The CDR3 runs 15 residues. V was clipped by 5 bases and J by 4 bases; unmatched bases: 5. The CDR3 loop is CASSRQGAPNQPQHF. CDR3 DNA sequence: TGTGCCAGCAGCCGACAGGGGGCGCCGAATCAGCCCCAGCATTTT.

This chain uses TRBV3-1 (or the pseudogene TRBV3-2) with TRBJ2-3; 10 nucleotides align to TRBD2. The ends lost 4 bases at V and 3 bases at J; junction bases unmatched: 10. CDR3 length: 17 residues. CDR1 and CDR2 (germline): LGHDT, YNNKEL (reference sequence). The CDR3, as DNA: TGTGCCAGCAGCCGAGAACACGCTAGCGGGAGTACAGATACGCAGTATTTT. Translated, it gives CASSREHASGSTDTQYF.

The J gene is TRBJ2-5, the V gene TRBV6-5; D gene uncertain. This CDR3 is 14 amino acids long. Trimming cost V 6 bases and J 0 bases, with 11 bases left between them. Germline V CDR1 and CDR2: MNHEY, SVGAGI. CDR3 loop: CASRSRSYQETQYF. The CDR3 coding sequence is TGTGCCAGCAGGTCGAGGTCGTACCAAGAGACCCAGTACTTC.

CDR3 loop: CASQQLANEQFF. CDR3 in DNA: TGTGCCAGCCAGCAGCTAGCGAATGAGCAGTTCTTC. The gene calls are TRBV5-4 and TRBJ2-1; a weak D match, TRBD2 (6 bases). The germline V gene has CDR1 SGHNT and CDR2 YYREEE (reference sequence). The CDR3 length is 12 residues. V was trimmed by 7 bases and J by 7 bases, leaving 12 bases between them.

The rearrangement links TRBV28 to TRBJ2-7; D might be TRBD2 (6 bases). Germline V CDR1 and CDR2: MDHEN, SYDVKM. The CDR3 is 15 residues long. Trimming shortened V by 6 bases and J by 8 bases, and 23 bases separated the two germline ends. In DNA, the CDR3 is TGTGCCAGCAGCCCCGACCCGCGGGGAAAGTCCCAGCAGTACTTC. Residues: CASSPDPRGKSQQYF.

This clone has only one observation. V gene TRBV7-9 combines with J gene TRBJ1-5; 8 nucleotides match TRBD1. V lost 5 bases, J lost 0 bases, and 3 bases stayed unmatched. CDR1 is SEHNR and CDR2 is FQNEAQ in the germline V gene (reference sequence). CDR3 length: 15 residues. The CDR3 DNA reads as TGTGCCAGCAGCCCTGGACAGGGTAGCAATCAGCCCCAGCATTTT. Amino acid sequence: CASSPGQGSNQPQHF. The complete variable domain, with remaining parts taken from reference TRBV7-9 and TRBJ1-5, reads DTGVSQNPRHKITKRGQNVTFRCDPISEHNRLYWYRQTLGQGPEFLTYFQNEAQLEKSRLLSDRFSAERPKGSFSTLEIQRTEQGDSAMYLCASSPGQGSNQPQHFGDGTRLSIL.

The gene calls are TRBV27 and TRBJ2-7; 10 nucleotides match TRBD2. The V and J ends lost 7 bases and 6 bases, in that order; junction bases with no gene match: 9. Germline assignment: CDR1 MNHEY and CDR2 SMNVEV (reference sequence). The CDR3 loop spans 14 amino acids. CDR3 sequence: CASTPGTSVGEQYF. DNA of the CDR3: TGTGCCAGCACCCCCGGGACTAGCGTCGGCGAGCAGTACTTC.

The V gene is TRBV28, the J gene TRBJ1-2; 8 nucleotides line up with TRBD1. This CDR3 has 16 amino acids. Germline assignment: CDR1 MDHEN and CDR2 SYDVKM. The V and J ends lost 2 bases and 3 bases, in that order; junction bases with no gene match: 8. The CDR3 bases are TGTGCCAGCAGTTTAATTGGCAGGGGGCATGACTATGGCTACACCTTC. Protein sequence: CASSLIGRGHDYGYTF.

This rearrangement joins TRBV24-1 to TRBJ2-7, with 9 bases lining up with TRBD2. The length of the CDR3 is 17 residues. The V gene end was trimmed by 3 bases and the J gene end by 2 bases; junction bases not matched to a gene: 10. Germline CDR1 KGHDR, CDR2 SFDVKD. The DNA for the CDR3 is TGTGCCACCAGTGATCCGCGGGCTAGCGGGACCCCCTACGAGCAGTACTTC. As protein: CATSDPRASGTPYEQYF.

The chain uses TRBV6-6 and TRBJ1-3; maybe TRBD1 (5 bases). Trimming removed 0 bases from V and 8 bases from J, with 8 bases in between. This CDR3 comprises 13 residues. Germline CDR1 is MNHNY and CDR2 is SVGAGI (reference sequence). The CDR3 reads CASSYSARDTIYF. Written as DNA, the CDR3 is TGTGCCAGCAGTTACTCAGCCAGGGACACCATATATTTT.

This clone occurred once. This CDR3 is CASSFAGTSVYEQYF. The CDR3 nucleotides read TGTGCCAGCAGCTTCGCCGGGACTAGCGTTTACGAGCAGTACTTC. The V call is TRBV5-8, the J call TRBJ2-7, with TRBD2 matching over 10 bases. The germline V gene encodes CDR1 SGHTS and CDR2 YDEGEE. There are 15 residues in the CDR3. V shed 2 bases, J shed 4 bases, and the junction held 6 bases outside the gene matches. The full variable domain, with the rest looked up from reference TRBV5-8 and TRBJ2-7, is EAGVTQSPTHLIKTRGQQATLRCSPISGHTSVYWYQQALGLGLQFLLWYDEGEERNRGNFPPRFSGRQFPNYSSELNVNALELEDSALYLCASSFAGTSVYEQYFGPGTRLTVT.

This CDR3 is CASSPLVTVSNTGELFF. CDR3 nucleotides: TGTGCCAGCTCACCCCTCGTGACAGTCTCGAACACCGGGGAGCTGTTTTTT. This rearrangement joins TRBV18 to TRBJ2-2; perhaps TRBD1 as D (5 bases). Between the trimmed V and J ends, which lost 3 bases and 0 bases, there was a span of 14 bases. CDR1 is KGHSH and CDR2 is LQKENI in the germline V gene. The CDR3 sequence is 17 residues long.

The rearrangement uses TRBV6-5 and TRBJ1-5; D perhaps matches TRBD1 (6 bases). Trimming cost V 0 bases and J 7 bases, with 16 bases left between them. The CDR3 totals 16 residues. The germline V gene has CDR1 MNHEY and CDR2 SVGAGI. CDR3 DNA: TGTGCCAGCAGTTACTCGGCGAGGGGAGGGGGGCAGCCCCAGCATTTT. Residues: CASSYSARGGGQPQHF.

The chain carries TRBV18 and TRBJ2-5; D not certain. The CDR3 totals 11 residues. V gave up 6 bases and J gave up 0 bases, with 2 bases separating them. Germline V lookup: CDR1 KGHSH, CDR2 LQKENI. The CDR3 here is CASSYQETQYF. The CDR3 region has the DNA TGTGCCAGCTCCTACCAAGAGACCCAGTACTTC.

This chain joins TRBV6-6 and TRBJ2-2; TRBD2 matches 11 bases. The V and J ends lost 5 bases and 6 bases, in that order; junction bases with no gene match: 8. CDR1 is MNHNY and CDR2 is SVGAGI in the germline V gene (reference sequence). The CDR3 loop spans 16 amino acids. This CDR3 is CASSKGLAEGSGELFF. The DNA for the CDR3 is TGTGCCAGCAGTAAGGGACTAGCGGAAGGGTCCGGGGAGCTGTTTTTT.